The entry that follows covers one T cell receptor (beta chain) sequence. What this receptor recognizes is not known. Nothing much larger sits one base from this clone, and base qualities are not available. This record comes from a study of blood T cell repertoires in COVID-19 (dated by TCRdb to about 2020). With regard to the full study: Collaborator samples came from the United States, Italy and Spain and covered acute and convalescent phases of COVID-19. The sample metadata nearly always contained a de-identified subject ID, COVID-19 status, age in years and sex. Where HLA class I and class II types were available, the types were taken from metadata supplied by the sample provider, not from assay-based typing. The dataset comprised deeply sampled blood TCRbeta repertoires from subjects exposed to, actively infected with, or recovered from COVID-19. The repertoires were released in a freely available public database intended as a resource for research on the immune response to SARS-CoV-2. The material from the prospective study consisted of cDNA or gDNA derived from T cells, B-cell-depleted T cells, or PBMCs. The samples were drawn from two sources: the first 160 participants of the ongoing ImmuneRACE study, and over 1,000 subjects contributed by 6 global collaborators.

General conclusions and limits of the study: The amount of clinical and demographic metadata varied by source and participant and was provided uncurated.

The collaborating institutions used their own protocols to collect whole blood in K2EDTA tubes. For TCRbeta analysis, collaborators shipped samples as frozen whole blood, isolated PBMCs, or DNA extracted from either of those sample types. From the cysteine through the phenylalanine, the CDR3 covers 11 amino acids. Of the read, only the CDR3 DNA is kept; its 33 bases are in frame from base 1. V is clipped by 3 bases and J by 14 bases, and the sequence between their germline boundaries is 14 bases long. CDR1 and CDR2, per the germline V gene (reference sequence), are DFQATT and SNEGSKA. TCRbeta CDR3 regions were amplified from genomic DNA by means of the immunoSEQ Assay, a bias-controlled multiplex PCR. The paper's processing steps were these. Within the assay, amplification of reference gene primers was used to estimate how many nucleated cells each sample contained. To quantify the absolute abundance of each unique TCRbeta CDR3 rearrangement, sequence reads were collapsed and filtered. For each sample, productive Simpson clonality was calculated as the square root of Simpson's diversity index over productive rearrangements. The immuneACCESS repertoire file appears here via TCRdb, limited to in-frame rearrangements. These files lack a portion of the clones; in checked studies, under half of the deficit traces to unresolved V genes, and the cause of the others is not known. V, J and clone size derive from that table, while D and trimming were established from the DNA sequence. This sample comprises around 99,000 clones, roughly 78% of them detected only once. The ten largest clones represent roughly 18% of the sample.

The sequenced material came from peripheral blood. The rearrangement joined TRBV20-1 to TRBJ2-1; the D segment could be TRBD2, given 6 matching bases. The TCR comes from a woman older than 75 with active or convalescent COVID-19. The CDR3 reads CSARDGRGEFF. The base sequence is TGCAGTGCTAGGGACGGGAGAGGGGAGTTCTTC.